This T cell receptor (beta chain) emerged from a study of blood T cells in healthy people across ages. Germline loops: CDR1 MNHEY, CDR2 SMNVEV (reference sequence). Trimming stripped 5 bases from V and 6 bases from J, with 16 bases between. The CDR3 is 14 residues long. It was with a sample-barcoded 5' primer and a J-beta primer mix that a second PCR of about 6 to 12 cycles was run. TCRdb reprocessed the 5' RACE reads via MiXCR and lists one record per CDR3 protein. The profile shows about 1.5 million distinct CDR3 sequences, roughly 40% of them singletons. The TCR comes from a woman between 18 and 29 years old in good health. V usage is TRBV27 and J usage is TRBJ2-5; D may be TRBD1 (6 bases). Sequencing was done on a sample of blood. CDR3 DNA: TGTGCCAGCAGTACATACCACAGGGAACAGACCCAGTACTTC. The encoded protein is CASSTYHREQTQYF.